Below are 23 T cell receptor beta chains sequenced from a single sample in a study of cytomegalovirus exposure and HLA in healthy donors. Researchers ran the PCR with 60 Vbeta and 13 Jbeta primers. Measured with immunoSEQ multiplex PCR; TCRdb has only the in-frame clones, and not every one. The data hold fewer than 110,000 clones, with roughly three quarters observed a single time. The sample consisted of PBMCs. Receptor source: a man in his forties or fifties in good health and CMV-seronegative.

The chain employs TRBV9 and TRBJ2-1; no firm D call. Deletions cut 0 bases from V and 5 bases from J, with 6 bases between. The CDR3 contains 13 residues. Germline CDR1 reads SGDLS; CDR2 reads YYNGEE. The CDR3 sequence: CASSVASDNEQFF. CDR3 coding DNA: TGTGCCAGCAGCGTAGCTTCAGACAATGAGCAGTTCTTC. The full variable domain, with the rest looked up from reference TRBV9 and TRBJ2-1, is DSGVTQTPKHLITATGQRVTLRCSPRSGDLSVYWYQQSLDQGLQFLIQYYNGEERAKGNILERFSAQQFPDLHSELNLSSLELGDSALYFCASSVASDNEQFFGPGTRLTVL.

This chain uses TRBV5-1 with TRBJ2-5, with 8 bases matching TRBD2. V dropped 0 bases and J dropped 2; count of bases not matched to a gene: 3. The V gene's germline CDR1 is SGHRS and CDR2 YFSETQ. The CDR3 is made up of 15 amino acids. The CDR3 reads CASSLGAGAQETQYF. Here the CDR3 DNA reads TGCGCCAGCAGCTTGGGAGCGGGGGCTCAAGAGACCCAGTACTTC.

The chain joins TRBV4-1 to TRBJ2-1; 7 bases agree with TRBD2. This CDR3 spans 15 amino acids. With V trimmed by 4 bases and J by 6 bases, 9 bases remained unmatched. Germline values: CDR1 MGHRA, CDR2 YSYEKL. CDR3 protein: CASSLSRTSFNEQFF. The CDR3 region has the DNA TGCGCCAGCAGCCTATCCCGGACTAGTTTCAATGAGCAGTTCTTC.

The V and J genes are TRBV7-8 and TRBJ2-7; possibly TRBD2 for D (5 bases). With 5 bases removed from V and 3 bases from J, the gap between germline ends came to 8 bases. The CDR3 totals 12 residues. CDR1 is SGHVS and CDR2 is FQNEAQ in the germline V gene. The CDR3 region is CASSGRDYEQYF. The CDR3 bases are TGTGCCAGCAGCGGACGGGACTACGAGCAGTACTTC.

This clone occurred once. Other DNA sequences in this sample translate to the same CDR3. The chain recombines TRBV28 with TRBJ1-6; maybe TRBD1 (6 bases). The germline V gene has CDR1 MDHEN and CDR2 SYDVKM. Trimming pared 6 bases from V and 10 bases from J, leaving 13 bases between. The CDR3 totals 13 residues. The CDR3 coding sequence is TGTGCCAGCAGAGCCACAGGGAAATCACCCCTCCACTTT. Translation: CASRATGKSPLHF.

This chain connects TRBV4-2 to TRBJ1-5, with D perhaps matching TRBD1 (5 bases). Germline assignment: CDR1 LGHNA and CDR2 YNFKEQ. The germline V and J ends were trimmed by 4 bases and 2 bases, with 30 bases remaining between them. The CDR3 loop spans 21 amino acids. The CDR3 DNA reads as TGTGCCAGCAGCCCAGTGAGCCCGGGCCCAGGGCTGGCTCGTGGCAATCAGCCCCAGCATTTT. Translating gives CASSPVSPGPGLARGNQPQHF.

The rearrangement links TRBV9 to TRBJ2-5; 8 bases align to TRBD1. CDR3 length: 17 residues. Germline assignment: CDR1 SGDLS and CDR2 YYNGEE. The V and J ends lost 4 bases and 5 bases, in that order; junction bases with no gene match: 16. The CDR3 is CASSSRGAPGGGETQYF. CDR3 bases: TGTGCCAGCAGCTCAAGAGGAGCACCAGGGGGCGGGGAGACCCAGTACTTC.

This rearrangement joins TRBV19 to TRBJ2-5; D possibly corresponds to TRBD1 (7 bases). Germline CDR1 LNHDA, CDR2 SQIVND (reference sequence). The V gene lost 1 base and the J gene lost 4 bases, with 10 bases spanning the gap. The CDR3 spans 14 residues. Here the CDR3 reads CASSIAGGPETQYF. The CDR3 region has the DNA TGTGCCAGTAGTATAGCAGGGGGGCCAGAGACCCAGTACTTC.

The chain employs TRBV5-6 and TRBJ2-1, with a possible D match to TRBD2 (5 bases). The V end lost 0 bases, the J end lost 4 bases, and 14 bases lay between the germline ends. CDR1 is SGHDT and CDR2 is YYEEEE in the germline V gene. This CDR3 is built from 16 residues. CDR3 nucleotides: TGTGCCAGCAGCTTGGAAGGTAGGAGGCCTTACAATGAGCAGTTCTTC. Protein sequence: CASSLEGRRPYNEQFF.

The CDR3, as DNA: TGTGCCAGCAGCTTGGGACAGGAGGGTGAAGCTTTCTTT. Amino acid sequence: CASSLGQEGEAFF. This sequence joins TRBV11-2 and TRBJ1-1; 8 nucleotides line up with TRBD1. CDR1 is SGHAT, CDR2 FQNNGV, per germline. This CDR3 contains 13 residues. After removal of 3 bases from V and 7 bases from J, the junction contained 4 bases not matched to a gene.

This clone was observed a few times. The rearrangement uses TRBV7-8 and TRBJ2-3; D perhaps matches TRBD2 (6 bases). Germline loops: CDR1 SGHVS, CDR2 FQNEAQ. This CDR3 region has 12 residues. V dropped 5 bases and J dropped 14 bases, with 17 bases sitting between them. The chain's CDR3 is CASSRGVGDLYF. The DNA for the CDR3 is TGTGCCAGCAGCCGCGGGGTCGGCGACCTGTATTTT.

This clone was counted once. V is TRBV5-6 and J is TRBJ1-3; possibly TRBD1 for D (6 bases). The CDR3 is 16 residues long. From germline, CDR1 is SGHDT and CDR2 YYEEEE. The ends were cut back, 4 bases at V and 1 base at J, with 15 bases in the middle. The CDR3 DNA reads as TGTGCCAGCAGCCTCCTGGACAGTCTTTCTGGAAACACCATATATTTT. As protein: CASSLLDSLSGNTIYF.

CDR3 amino acids: CASGLGSGSGNTIYF. The DNA for the CDR3 is TGTGCCAGCGGCCTCGGGAGTGGTTCTGGAAACACCATATATTTT. The rearrangement joins TRBV7-2 to TRBJ1-3; no definite D call. Germline CDR1 SGHTA, CDR2 FQGNSA. This CDR3 contains 15 residues. The V end was cut by 8 bases, the J end by 1 base, with 15 bases between.

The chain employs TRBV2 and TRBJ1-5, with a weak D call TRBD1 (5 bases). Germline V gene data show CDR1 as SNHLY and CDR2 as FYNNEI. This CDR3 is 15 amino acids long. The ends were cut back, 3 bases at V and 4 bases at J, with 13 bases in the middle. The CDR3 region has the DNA TGTGCCAGCAGTGAGGGAGGGGCTCGGAATCAGCCCCAGCATTTT. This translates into CASSEGGARNQPQHF.

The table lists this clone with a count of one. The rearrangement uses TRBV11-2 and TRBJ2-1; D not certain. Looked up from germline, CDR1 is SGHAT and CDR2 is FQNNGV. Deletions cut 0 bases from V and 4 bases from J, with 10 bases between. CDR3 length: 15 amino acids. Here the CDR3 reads CASSLEYNSYNEQFF. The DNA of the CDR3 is TGTGCCAGCAGCTTAGAGTACAACAGTTACAATGAGCAGTTCTTC.

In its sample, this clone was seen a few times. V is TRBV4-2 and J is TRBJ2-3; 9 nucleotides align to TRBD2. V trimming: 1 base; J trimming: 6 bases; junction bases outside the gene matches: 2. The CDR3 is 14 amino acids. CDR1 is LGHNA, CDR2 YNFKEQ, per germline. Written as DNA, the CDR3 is TGTGCCAGCAGCCAAGGGACTAGCGAGGATACGCAGTATTTT. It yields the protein CASSQGTSEDTQYF.

The CDR3 spells CASSLRTGDNYGYTF. The CDR3 region has the DNA TGCGCCAGCAGCTTGAGGACAGGGGATAACTATGGCTACACCTTC. V gene TRBV5-1 combines with J gene TRBJ1-2; 9 bases align to TRBD1. J lost 1 base, V lost 1 base, and 2 bases had no gene match. The CDR3 is 15 amino acids. Germline assignment: CDR1 SGHRS and CDR2 YFSETQ.

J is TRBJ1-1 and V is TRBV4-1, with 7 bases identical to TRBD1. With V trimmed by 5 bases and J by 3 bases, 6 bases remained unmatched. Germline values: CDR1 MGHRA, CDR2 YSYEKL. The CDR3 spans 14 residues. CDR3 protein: CASSSDQGDTEAFF. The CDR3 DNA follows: TGCGCCAGCAGCTCGGACCAGGGGGACACTGAAGCTTTCTTT.

This CDR3 reads CASRSGLAGLYNEQFF. The CDR3 coding sequence is TGTGCCAGCAGATCAGGACTAGCGGGGCTCTACAATGAGCAGTTCTTC. The chain is built from TRBV5-5 and TRBJ2-1; 12 bases map to TRBD2. CDR1 is SGHKS and CDR2 is YYEKEE in the germline V gene (reference sequence). This CDR3 spans 16 amino acids. V was pared by 5 bases and J by 3 bases, with 6 bases of the junction left unmatched.

This CDR3 is CASSLVLRQGASDEKLFF. The CDR3 coding sequence is TGCGCCAGCAGCTTGGTCCTTCGACAGGGGGCGTCGGATGAAAAACTGTTTTTT. This chain connects TRBV5-1 to TRBJ1-4; 10 positions match TRBD1. J lost 6 bases, V lost 0 bases, and 11 bases had no gene match. CDR1 and CDR2 from the germline V gene are SGHRS and YFSETQ. The CDR3 contains 18 residues.

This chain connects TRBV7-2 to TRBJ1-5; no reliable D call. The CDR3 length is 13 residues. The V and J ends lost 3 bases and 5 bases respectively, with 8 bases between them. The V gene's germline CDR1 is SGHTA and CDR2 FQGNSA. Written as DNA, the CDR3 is TGTGCCAGCAGCTTGTGGCGGGATCAGCCCCAGCATTTT. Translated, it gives CASSLWRDQPQHF.

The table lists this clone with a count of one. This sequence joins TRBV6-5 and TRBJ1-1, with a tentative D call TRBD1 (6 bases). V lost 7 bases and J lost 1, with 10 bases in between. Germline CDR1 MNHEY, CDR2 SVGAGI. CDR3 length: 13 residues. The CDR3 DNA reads TGTGCCAGCAACAAACAGGGGAACACTGAAGCTTTCTTT. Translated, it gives CASNKQGNTEAFF.

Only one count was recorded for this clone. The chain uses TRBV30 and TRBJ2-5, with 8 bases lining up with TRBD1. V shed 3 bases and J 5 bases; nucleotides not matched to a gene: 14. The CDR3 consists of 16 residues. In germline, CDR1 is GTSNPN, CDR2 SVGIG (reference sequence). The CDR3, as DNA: TGTGCCTGGAGCAGTGGAGGACAGGGCACTGGGGAGACCCAGTACTTC. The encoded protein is CAWSSGGQGTGETQYF.